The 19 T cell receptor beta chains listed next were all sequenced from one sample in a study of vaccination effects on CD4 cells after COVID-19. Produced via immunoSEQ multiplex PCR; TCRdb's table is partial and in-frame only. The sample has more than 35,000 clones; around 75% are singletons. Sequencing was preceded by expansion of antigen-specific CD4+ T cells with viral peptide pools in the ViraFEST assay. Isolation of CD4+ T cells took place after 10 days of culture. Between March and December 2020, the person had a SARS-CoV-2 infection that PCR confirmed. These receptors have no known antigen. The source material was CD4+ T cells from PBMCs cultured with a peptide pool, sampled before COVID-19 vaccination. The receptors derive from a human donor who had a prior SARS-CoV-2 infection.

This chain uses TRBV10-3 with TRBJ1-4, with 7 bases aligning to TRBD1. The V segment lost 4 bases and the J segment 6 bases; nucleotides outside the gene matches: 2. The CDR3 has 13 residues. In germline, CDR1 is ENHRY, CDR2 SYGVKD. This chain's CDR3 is CAISVQGDEKLFF. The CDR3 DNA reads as TGTGCCATCAGTGTGCAGGGGGATGAAAAACTGTTTTTT.

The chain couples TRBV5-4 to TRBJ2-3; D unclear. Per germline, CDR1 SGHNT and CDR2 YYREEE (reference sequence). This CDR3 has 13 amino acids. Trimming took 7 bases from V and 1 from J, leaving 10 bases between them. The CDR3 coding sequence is TGTGCCAGCGGTCGCGCAGGCACAGATACGCAGTATTTT. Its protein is CASGRAGTDTQYF.

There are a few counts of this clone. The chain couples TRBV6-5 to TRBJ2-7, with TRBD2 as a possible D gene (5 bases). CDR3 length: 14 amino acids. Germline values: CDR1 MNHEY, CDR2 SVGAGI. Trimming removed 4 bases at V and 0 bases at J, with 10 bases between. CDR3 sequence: CASSSDWGSYEQYF. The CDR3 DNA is TGTGCCAGCAGTTCGGACTGGGGCTCCTACGAGCAGTACTTC.

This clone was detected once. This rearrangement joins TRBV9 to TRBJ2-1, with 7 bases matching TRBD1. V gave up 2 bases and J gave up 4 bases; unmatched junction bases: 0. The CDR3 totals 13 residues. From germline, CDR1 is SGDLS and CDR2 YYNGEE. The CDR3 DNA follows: TGTGCCAGCAGCGTGGGACAGTACAATGAGCAGTTCTTC. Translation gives CASSVGQYNEQFF.

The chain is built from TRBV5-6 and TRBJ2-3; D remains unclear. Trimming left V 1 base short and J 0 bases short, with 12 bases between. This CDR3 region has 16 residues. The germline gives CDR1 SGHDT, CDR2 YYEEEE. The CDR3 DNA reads TGTGCCAGCAGCTTGTGGGCCTTAAGGAGCACAGATACGCAGTATTTT. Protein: CASSLWALRSTDTQYF.

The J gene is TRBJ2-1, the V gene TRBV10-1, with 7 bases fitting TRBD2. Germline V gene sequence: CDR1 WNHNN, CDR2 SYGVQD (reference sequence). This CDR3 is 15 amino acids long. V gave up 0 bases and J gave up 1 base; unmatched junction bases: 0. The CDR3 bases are TGCGCCAGCAGTGAGTCGCGGGAGTCCTACAATGAGCAGTTCTTC. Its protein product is CASSESRESYNEQFF.

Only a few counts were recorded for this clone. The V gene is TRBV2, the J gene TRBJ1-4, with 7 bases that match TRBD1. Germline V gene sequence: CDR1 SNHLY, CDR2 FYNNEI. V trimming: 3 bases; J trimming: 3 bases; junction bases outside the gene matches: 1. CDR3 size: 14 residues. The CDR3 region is CASSDGQANEKLFF. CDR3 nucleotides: TGTGCCAGCAGTGACGGACAGGCTAATGAAAAACTGTTTTTT.

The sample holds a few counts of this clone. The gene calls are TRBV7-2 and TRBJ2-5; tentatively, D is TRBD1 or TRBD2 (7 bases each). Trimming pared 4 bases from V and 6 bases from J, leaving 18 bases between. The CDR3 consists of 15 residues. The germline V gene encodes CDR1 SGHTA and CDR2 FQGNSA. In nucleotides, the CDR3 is TGTGCCAGCAGCTCCGGACAGGTGGGGGGGCAGACCCAGTACTTC. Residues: CASSSGQVGGQTQYF.

In DNA, the CDR3 is TGTGCCTGGTCCCGTGATAGCACTGAAGCTTTCTTT. Its translation is CAWSRDSTEAFF. The rearrangement joins TRBV30 to TRBJ1-1; the D is unclear. Germline loops: CDR1 GTSNPN, CDR2 SVGIG (reference sequence). The CDR3 totals 12 residues. V lost 5 bases and J lost 4, with 11 bases in between.

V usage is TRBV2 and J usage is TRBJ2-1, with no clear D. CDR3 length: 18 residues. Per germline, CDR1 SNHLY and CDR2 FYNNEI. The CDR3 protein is CAASSPLTKISSYNEQFF. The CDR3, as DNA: TGTGCGGCGTCCTCTCCCCTTACCAAAATAAGCTCCTACAATGAGCAGTTCTTC.

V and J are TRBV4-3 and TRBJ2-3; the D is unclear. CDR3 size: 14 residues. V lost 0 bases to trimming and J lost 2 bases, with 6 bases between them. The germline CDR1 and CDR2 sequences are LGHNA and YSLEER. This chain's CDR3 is CASSQDWTTDTQYF. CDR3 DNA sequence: TGCGCCAGCAGCCAAGATTGGACCACAGATACGCAGTATTTT.

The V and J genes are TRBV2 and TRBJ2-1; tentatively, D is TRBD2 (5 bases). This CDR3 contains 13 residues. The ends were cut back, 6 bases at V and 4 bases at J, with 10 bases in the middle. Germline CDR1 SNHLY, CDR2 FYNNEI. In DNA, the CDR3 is TGTGCCAGCAGGACGGGGAGATACAATGAGCAGTTCTTC. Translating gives CASRTGRYNEQFF.

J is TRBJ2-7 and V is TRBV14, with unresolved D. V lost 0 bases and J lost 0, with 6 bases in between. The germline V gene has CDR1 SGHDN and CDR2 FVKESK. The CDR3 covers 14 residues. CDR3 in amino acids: CASSQDPFSYEQYF. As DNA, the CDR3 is TGTGCCAGCAGCCAAGATCCCTTCTCCTACGAGCAGTACTTC.

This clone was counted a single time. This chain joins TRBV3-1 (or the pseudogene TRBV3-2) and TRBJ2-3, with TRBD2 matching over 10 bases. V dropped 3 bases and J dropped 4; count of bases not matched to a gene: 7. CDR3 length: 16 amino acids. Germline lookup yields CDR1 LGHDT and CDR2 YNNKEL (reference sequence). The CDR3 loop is CASSHSLAGGADTQYF. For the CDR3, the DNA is TGTGCCAGCAGCCACAGTTTAGCGGGGGGAGCAGATACGCAGTATTTT.

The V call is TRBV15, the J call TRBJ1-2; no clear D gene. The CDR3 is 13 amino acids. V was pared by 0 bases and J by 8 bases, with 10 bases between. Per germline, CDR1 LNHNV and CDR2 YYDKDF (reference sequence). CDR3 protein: CATSRDGPVGYTF. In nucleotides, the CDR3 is TGTGCCACCAGCAGAGATGGGCCGGTCGGCTACACCTTC. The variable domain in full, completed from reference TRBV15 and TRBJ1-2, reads DAMVIQNPRYQVTQFGKPVTLSCSQTLNHNVMYWYQQKSSQAPKLLFHYYDKDFNNEADTPDNFQSRRPNTSFCFLDIRSPGLGDTAMYLCATSRDGPVGYTFGSGTRLTVV.

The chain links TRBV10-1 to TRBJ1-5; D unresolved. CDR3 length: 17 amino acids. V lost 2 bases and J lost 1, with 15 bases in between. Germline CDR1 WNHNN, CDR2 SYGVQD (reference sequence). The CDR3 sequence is CASSEPPGCFSNQPQHF. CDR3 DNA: TGCGCCAGCAGTGAGCCCCCCGGATGTTTCAGCAATCAGCCCCAGCATTTT.

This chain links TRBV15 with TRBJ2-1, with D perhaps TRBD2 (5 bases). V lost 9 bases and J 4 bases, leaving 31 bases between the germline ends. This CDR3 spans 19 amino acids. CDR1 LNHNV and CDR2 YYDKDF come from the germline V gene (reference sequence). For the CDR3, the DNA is TGTGCCACACACGAATCTTCGGGATTTGCCCGGGATTGGTACAATGAGCAGTTCTTC. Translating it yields CATHESSGFARDWYNEQFF.

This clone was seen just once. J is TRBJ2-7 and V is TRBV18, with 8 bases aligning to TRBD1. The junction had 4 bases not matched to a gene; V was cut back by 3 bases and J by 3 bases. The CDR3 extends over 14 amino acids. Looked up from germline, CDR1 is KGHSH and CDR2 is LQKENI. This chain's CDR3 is CASSPRDRYYEQYF. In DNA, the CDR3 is TGTGCCAGCTCACCCCGGGACAGGTACTACGAGCAGTACTTC.

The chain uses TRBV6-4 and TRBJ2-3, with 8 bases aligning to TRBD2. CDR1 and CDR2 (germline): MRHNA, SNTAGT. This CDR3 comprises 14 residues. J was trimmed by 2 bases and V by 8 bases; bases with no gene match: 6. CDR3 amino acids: CASGLGGATDTQYF. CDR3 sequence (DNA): TGTGCCAGCGGCCTCGGGGGGGCCACAGATACGCAGTATTTT.